A selection of T cell receptor beta chains follows, all from one sample in a study of shared clonotypes between healthy human individuals. Libraries were prepared by immunoSEQ multiplex PCR; TCRdb keeps only in-frame clonotypes and omits some of them. The sample includes 1 million to 1.2 million clones, 60% to 80% of them seen just once. Material for sequencing was memory CD4+ T cells from PBMCs. The receptor set was obtained from a man in his late teens or twenties in good health. Some clones in this sample may be carry-over from other donors' samples. The CDR3 runs from the conserved cysteine through the conserved F or W. Fields, in order: D gene, CDR3 length, V gene, J gene, CDR3 protein. The D gene is left open where the match is weak.

D: -
length: 16
V: TRBV7-8
J: TRBJ2-1
CDR3: CASSATVQPTYNEQFF

D: -
length: 14
V: TRBV6-1
J: TRBJ1-1
CDR3: CASTLDRLNTEAFF

D: -
length: 12
V: TRBV7-6
J: TRBJ1-1
CDR3: CASSPPGTEAFF

D: TRBD1
length: 15
V: TRBV14
J: TRBJ1-1
CDR3: CASSRNRGGNTEAFF

D: -
length: 16
V: TRBV4-1
J: TRBJ1-3
CDR3: CASSRLGRALGNTIYF

D: -
length: 15
V: TRBV7-8
J: TRBJ1-2
CDR3: CASSPDSSGGYGYTF

D: -
length: 16
V: TRBV7-2
J: TRBJ2-5
CDR3: CASSQGGASGAETQYF

D: TRBD1
length: 15
V: TRBV9
J: TRBJ1-4
CDR3: CASSYQTGGGEKLFF

D: -
length: 15
V: TRBV15
J: TRBJ1-3
CDR3: CATSRAGAAGNTIYF

D: -
length: 16
V: TRBV5-1
J: TRBJ1-4
CDR3: CASSAGFGSINEKLFF

D: TRBD1
length: 15
V: TRBV18
J: TRBJ2-7
CDR3: CASSPARGQAYEQYF

D: -
length: 13
V: TRBV6-5
J: TRBJ1-1
CDR3: CASSYLSSTEAFF

D: TRBD1
length: 17
V: TRBV6-1
J: TRBJ1-2
CDR3: CASSERTGAIVDYGYTF

D: -
length: 16
V: TRBV5-1
J: TRBJ1-1
CDR3: CASSPDAGSMNTEAFF

D: TRBD2
length: 15
V: TRBV5-1
J: TRBJ2-1
CDR3: CASSDPSGAYNEQFF

D: -
length: 15
V: TRBV27
J: TRBJ2-2
CDR3: CASSPQTGRARELFF

D: TRBD1
length: 13
V: TRBV6-5
J: TRBJ1-5
CDR3: CASSDQGGQPQHF

D: TRBD2
length: 19
V: TRBV2
J: TRBJ2-7
CDR3: CASSQGLAGGALSSYEQYF

D: -
length: 15
V: TRBV5-1
J: TRBJ2-3
CDR3: CASSSAGPPGDTQYF

D: TRBD1
length: 15
V: TRBV30
J: TRBJ1-5
CDR3: CAWSATGQGIQPQHF

D: TRBD2
length: 19
V: TRBV4-3
J: TRBJ2-3
CDR3: CASSRSPGLADSSTDTQYF

D: -
length: 13
V: TRBV10-1
J: TRBJ2-1
CDR3: CASSLNPWNEQFF

D: -
length: 15
V: TRBV5-1
J: TRBJ1-1
CDR3: CASSLGGGGGTEAFF

D: -
length: 15
V: TRBV28
J: TRBJ2-7
CDR3: CASSPPVLGAYEQYF

D: -
length: 15
V: TRBV19
J: TRBJ2-7
CDR3: CASSMGGPPGYEQYF

D: -
length: 12
V: TRBV7-9
J: TRBJ1-6
CDR3: CASSQGYSPLHF

D: -
length: 16
V: TRBV30
J: TRBJ2-1
CDR3: CAWKSRIGSSYNEQFF

D: -
length: 13
V: TRBV7-3
J: TRBJ1-1
CDR3: CASSPYRDTEAFF

D: -
length: 17
V: TRBV7-9
J: TRBJ1-1
CDR3: CASSLGGETPKTSEAFF

D: -
length: 15
V: TRBV30
J: TRBJ2-3
CDR3: CAWSEAPLSTDTQYF

D: -
length: 13
V: TRBV6-1
J: TRBJ2-6
CDR3: CATSESGANVLTF

D: -
length: 13
V: TRBV7-3
J: TRBJ1-1
CDR3: CASSFVRNTEAFF

D: -
length: 14
V: TRBV6-5
J: TRBJ1-2
CDR3: CASSSAVTNYGYTF

D: -
length: 13
V: TRBV30
J: TRBJ2-1
CDR3: CAWSSGGEVVQFF

D: TRBD1
length: 13
V: TRBV6-6
J: TRBJ2-5
CDR3: CASSRGRGETQYF